This TCR beta chain was captured by sequencing in a study of blood T cell repertoires in COVID-19 (dated by TCRdb to the early 2020s). For the study in its entirety: The collaborator samples originated in the United States, Italy and Spain and spanned the acute and convalescent phases of COVID-19. A de-identified subject ID, COVID-19 status, age in years and sex were almost always included in the sample metadata. Subjects who had been exposed to COVID-19, were actively infected with it, or had recovered from it provided the deeply sampled blood TCRbeta repertoires that made up the dataset. The repertoires were made available in a free public database intended to serve as a resource for research on the immune response to SARS-CoV-2. The prospective study material was composed of cDNA or gDNA derived from T cells, B-cell-depleted T cells, or PBMCs. The samples were drawn from the first 160 participants of the ongoing ImmuneRACE study and from under 1,500 subjects provided by 6 global collaborators. Where HLA class I and class II types were available, the types were taken from metadata supplied by the sample provider, not from assay-based typing.

Points the paper makes about the study in general: The amount of clinical and demographic metadata varied by source and participant and was provided uncurated.

The immunoSEQ Assay, a bias-controlled multiplex PCR, was used to amplify TCRbeta CDR3 regions from genomic DNA. The paper's processing steps were these. Within the assay, amplification of reference gene primers was used to estimate how many nucleated cells each sample contained. Sequence reads were collapsed and filtered to measure the absolute abundance of every unique TCRbeta CDR3 rearrangement. For each sample, productive Simpson clonality was calculated by taking the square root of Simpson's diversity index across productive rearrangements. In TCRdb, the immuneACCESS table is reduced to in-frame sequences with V and J assigned. These tables do not hold every clone; where another copy was compared, an unresolved V gene accounts for under half, and the others remain unexplained. V, J and clone size reflect that table, while D and trimming were determined from the DNA. The sample table contains more than 65,000 clones; only one count was recorded for 80% to 85% of them. Under 45% of the sample lies in the top ten.

Concerning this clone: Its cognate antigen has yet to be identified. Base qualities were left out, and no much larger clone turns up one base away.

Whole blood was collected in K2EDTA tubes by collaborating institutions according to the institutions' own protocols. For TCRbeta analysis, collaborator samples were shipped as frozen whole blood, as isolated PBMCs, or as DNA extracted from either sample type. Trimming removed 10 bases from V and 5 bases from J; the gene matches leave 12 bases unexplained. In the germline V gene, CDR1 corresponds to ENHRY and CDR2 to SYGVKD. The CDR3 runs 15 amino acids, cysteine and phenylalanine included. Left in the record is the CDR3 DNA by itself, 45 bases read in frame from the first base. The origin of this receptor is a woman in her 70s with acute or convalescent COVID-19. The chain uses TRBV10-3 and TRBJ2-3, with 10 bases in between that match TRBD2. The sequencing sample was made of peripheral blood. The nucleotide sequence reads TGTGCCACGAGTCCCGGGACTAGCGCTAGAGATACGCAGTATTTT. Translation gives CATSPGTSARDTQYF.